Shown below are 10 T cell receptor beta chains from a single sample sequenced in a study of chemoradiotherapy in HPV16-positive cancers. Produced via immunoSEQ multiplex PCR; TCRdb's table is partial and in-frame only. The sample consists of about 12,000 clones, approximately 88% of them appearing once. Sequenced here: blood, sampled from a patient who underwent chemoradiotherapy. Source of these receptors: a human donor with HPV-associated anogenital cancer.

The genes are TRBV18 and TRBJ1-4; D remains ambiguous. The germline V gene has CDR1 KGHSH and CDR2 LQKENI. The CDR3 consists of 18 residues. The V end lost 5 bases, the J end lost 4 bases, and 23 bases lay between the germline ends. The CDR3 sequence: CASSSASPGRQHNEKLFF. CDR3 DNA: TGTGCCAGCTCATCGGCGTCTCCTGGCCGGCAGCATAATGAAAAACTGTTTTTT.

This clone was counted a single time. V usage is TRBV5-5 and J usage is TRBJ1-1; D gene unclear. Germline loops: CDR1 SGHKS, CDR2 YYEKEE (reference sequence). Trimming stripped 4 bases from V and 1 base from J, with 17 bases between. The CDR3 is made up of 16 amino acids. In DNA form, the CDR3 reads TGTGCCAGCAGCCTATCGATTAGAATTCCGAACACTGAAGCTTTCTTT. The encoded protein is CASSLSIRIPNTEAFF.

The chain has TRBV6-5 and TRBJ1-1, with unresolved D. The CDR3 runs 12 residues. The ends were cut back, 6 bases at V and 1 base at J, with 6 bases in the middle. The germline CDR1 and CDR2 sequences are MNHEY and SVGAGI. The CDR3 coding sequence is TGTGCCAGCAGGCGGGGGAACACTGAAGCTTTCTTT. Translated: CASRRGNTEAFF.

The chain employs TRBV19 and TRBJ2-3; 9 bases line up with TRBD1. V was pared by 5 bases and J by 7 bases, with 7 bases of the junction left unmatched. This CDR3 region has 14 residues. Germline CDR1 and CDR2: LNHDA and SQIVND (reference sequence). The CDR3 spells CASSRPGQGNTQYF. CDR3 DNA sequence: TGTGCCAGTAGTCGACCGGGACAGGGAAATACGCAGTATTTT.

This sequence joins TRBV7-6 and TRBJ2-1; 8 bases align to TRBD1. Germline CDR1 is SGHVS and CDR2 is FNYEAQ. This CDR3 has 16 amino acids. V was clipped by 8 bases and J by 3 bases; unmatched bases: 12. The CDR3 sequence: CASGDPRQGNYNEQFF. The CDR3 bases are TGTGCCAGCGGGGACCCCCGACAGGGGAACTACAATGAGCAGTTCTTC. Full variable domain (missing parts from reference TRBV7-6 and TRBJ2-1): GAGVSQSPRYKVTKRGQDVALRCDPISGHVSLYWYRQALGQGPEFLTYFNYEAQQDKSGLPNDRFSAERPEGSISTLTIQRTEQRDSAMYRCASGDPRQGNYNEQFFGPGTRLTVL.

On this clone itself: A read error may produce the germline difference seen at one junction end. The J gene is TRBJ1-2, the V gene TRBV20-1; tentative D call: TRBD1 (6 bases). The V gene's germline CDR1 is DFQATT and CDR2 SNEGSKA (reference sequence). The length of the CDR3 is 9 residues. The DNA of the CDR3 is TGCAGTGCTTCCAGGACAGAGAACTTC. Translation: CSASRTENF.

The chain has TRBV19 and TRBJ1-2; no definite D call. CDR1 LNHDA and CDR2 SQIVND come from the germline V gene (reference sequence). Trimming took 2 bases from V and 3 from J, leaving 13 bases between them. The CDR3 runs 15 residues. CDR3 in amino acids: CASSIWTSRHYGYTF. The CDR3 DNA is TGTGCCAGTAGTATATGGACCAGCCGCCACTATGGCTACACCTTC.

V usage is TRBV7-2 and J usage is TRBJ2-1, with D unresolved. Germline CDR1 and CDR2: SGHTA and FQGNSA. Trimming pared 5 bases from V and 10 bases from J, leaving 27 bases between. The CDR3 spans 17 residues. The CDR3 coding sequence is TGTGCCAGCAGCCAAAGCCCCCAACGAGCCCCCTCTGGGGAGCAGTTCTTC. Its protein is CASSQSPQRAPSGEQFF.

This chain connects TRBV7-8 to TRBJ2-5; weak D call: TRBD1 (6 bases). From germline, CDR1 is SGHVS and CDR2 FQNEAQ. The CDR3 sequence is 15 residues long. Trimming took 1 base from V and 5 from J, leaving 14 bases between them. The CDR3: CASSLETGPVETQYF. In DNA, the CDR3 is TGTGCCAGCAGCTTAGAAACAGGGCCTGTGGAGACCCAGTACTTC.

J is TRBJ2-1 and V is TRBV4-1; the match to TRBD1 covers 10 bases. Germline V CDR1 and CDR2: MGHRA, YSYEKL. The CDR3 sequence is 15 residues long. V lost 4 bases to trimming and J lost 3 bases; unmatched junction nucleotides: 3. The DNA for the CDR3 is TGCGCCAGCAGCCCGGGGACAGGGGACTACAATGAGCAGTTCTTC. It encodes CASSPGTGDYNEQFF.